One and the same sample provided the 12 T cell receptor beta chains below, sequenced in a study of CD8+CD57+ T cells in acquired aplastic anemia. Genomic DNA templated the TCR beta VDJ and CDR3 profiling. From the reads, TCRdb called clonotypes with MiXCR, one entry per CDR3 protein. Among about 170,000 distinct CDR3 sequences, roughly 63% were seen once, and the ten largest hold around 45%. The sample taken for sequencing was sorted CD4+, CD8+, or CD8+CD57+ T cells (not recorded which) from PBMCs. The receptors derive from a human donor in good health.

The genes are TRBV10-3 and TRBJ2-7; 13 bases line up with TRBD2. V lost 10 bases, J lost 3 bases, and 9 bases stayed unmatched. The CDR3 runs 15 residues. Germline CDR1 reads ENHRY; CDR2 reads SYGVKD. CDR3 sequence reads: CASSPGLAGIYEQYF. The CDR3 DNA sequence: TGTGCCAGCAGCCCGGGACTAGCGGGGATCTACGAGCAGTACTTC.

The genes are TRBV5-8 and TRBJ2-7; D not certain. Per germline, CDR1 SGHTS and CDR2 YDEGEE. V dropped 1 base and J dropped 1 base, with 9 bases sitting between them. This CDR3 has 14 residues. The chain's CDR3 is CASSLIQSSYEQYF. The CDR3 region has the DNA TGTGCCAGCAGCTTGATACAGTCTTCCTACGAGCAGTACTTC.

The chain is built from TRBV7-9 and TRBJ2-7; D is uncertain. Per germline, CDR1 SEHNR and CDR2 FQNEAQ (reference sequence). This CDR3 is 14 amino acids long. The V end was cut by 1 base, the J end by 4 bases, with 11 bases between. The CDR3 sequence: CASSLDRVHYEQYF. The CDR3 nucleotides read TGTGCCAGCAGCTTAGATCGGGTGCATTACGAGCAGTACTTC.

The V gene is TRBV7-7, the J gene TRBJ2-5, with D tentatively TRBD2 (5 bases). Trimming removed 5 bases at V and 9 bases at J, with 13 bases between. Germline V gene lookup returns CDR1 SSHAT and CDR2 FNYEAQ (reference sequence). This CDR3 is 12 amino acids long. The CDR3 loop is CASSTARRPQYF. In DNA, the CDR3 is TGTGCCAGCAGCACCGCCAGGAGGCCCCAGTACTTC.

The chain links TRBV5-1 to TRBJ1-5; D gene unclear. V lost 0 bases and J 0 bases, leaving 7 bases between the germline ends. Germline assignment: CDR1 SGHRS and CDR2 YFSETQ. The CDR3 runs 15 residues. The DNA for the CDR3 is TGCGCCAGCAGCTTGGACAGCAATAGCAATCAGCCCCAGCATTTT. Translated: CASSLDSNSNQPQHF.

The CDR3 DNA is TGCGCCAGCAGCCAAGAGGGACAGGGGTGGAACTACGAGCAGTACTTC. Translated, it gives CASSQEGQGWNYEQYF. The chain joins TRBV4-1 to TRBJ2-7; TRBD1 matches at 10 bases. The CDR3 is 16 amino acids. Germline V gene sequence: CDR1 MGHRA, CDR2 YSYEKL. V lost 0 bases, J lost 3 bases, and 5 bases stayed unmatched.

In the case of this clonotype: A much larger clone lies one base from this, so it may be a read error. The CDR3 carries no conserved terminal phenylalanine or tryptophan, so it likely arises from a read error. CDR3 sequence reads: CASSLRRDTQYS. The CDR3 nucleotides are TGTGCCAGCAGCTTAAGGAGAGATACGCAGTATTCT. The chain combines TRBV13 with TRBJ2-3; D is unclear. This CDR3 has 12 residues. V was cut by 2 bases and J by 5 bases, with 5 bases left in between. In germline, CDR1 is PRHDT, CDR2 FYEKMQ (reference sequence).

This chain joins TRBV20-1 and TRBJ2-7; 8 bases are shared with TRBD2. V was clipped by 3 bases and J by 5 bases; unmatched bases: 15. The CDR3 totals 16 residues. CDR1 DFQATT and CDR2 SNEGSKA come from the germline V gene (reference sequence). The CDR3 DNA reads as TGCAGTGCTAGCAGAGGCCCAGCGGGAGACAGCAACGAGCAGTACTTC. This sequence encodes CSASRGPAGDSNEQYF.

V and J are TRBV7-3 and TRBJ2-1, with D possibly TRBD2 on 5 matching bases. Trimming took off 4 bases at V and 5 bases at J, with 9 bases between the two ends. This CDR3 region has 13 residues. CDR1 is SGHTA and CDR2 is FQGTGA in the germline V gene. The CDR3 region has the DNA TGTGCCAGCAGCTCCCGGGGAGACAATGAGCAGTTCTTC. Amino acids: CASSSRGDNEQFF.

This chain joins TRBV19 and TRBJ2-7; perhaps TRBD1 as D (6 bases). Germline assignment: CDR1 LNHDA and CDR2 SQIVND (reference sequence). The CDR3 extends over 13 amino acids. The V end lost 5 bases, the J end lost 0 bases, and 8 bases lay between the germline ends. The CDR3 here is CASSDRLSYEQYF. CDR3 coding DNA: TGTGCCAGTAGTGACAGGCTCTCCTACGAGCAGTACTTC.

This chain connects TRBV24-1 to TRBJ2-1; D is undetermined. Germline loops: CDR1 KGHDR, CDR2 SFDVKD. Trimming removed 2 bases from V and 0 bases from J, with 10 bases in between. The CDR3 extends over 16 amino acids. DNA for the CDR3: TGTGCCACCAGTGATTCGAGCGTAAGCTCCTACAATGAGCAGTTCTTC. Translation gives CATSDSSVSSYNEQFF.

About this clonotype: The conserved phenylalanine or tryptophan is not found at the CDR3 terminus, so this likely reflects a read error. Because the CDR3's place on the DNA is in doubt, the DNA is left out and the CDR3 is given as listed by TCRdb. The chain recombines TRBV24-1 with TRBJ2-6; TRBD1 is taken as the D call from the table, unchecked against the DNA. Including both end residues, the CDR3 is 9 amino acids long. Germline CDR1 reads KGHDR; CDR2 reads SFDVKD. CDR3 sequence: CATSDLRDG.